This T cell receptor beta chain was documented in a study of blood T cell repertoires in COVID-19. Looked up from germline, CDR1 is SGHTA and CDR2 is FQGTGA. The CDR3 sequence is 14 residues long. Between the trimmed V and J ends, which lost 5 bases and 5 bases, there was a span of 12 bases. In the authors' workflow: Reference gene primer amplification in the assay estimated nucleated cell counts. The protocol was immunoSEQ multiplex PCR, while the TCRdb copy is restricted to in-frame clones and leaves out a portion. From that table come the V and J calls and clone size; the DNA was used to work out D and trimming. The repertoire holds some 220,000 clones, 84% seen once, with around 2.7% in the top ten.

This receptor was identified in a woman in her 30s who had recovered from COVID-19. Input material: peripheral blood. The chain has TRBV7-3 and TRBJ2-2, with D maybe TRBD2 (6 bases). This chain's CDR3 is CASSPGLTTGELFF. CDR3 in DNA: TGTGCCAGCAGCCCGGGACTTACTACCGGGGAGCTGTTTTTT.